The 22 T cell receptor beta chains below come from one sample, sequenced in a study of T cells in Graves' hyperthyroidism and ophthalmopathy. TCR beta CDR3 sequences were amplified from RNA transcripts. First-round RT-PCR with HTBI primers amplified the TCR CDR3 region. TCRdb used MiXCR to reprocess the multiplex PCR reads, holding one entry per CDR3 protein. The table shows 500,000 to 600,000 distinct CDR3 sequences, with 46% occurring only once. Input material: peripheral blood or thyroid tissue (not recorded which). The source is an adult woman with Graves' disease, either hyperthyroidism or ophthalmopathy (not recorded which).

The rearrangement joins TRBV10-3 to TRBJ1-6; D possibly corresponds to TRBD1 (6 bases). Germline V gene sequence: CDR1 ENHRY, CDR2 SYGVKD. V lost 4 bases and J 6 bases, leaving 16 bases between the germline ends. There are 16 residues in the CDR3. CDR3 DNA: TGTGCCATCAGTGCTAGCGGGAAGGGGGGTAATTCACCCCTCCACTTT. Its protein is CAISASGKGGNSPLHF.

This clonotype was observed many times. The rearrangement links TRBV10-3 to TRBJ1-1; tentative D call: TRBD1 (6 bases). Germline CDR1 and CDR2: ENHRY and SYGVKD. This CDR3 spans 16 amino acids. V lost 10 bases and J lost 5, with 26 bases in between. CDR3 sequence: CATAVGITGTGTEAFF. DNA of the CDR3: TGTGCCACAGCGGTTGGCATTACAGGGACGGGGACTGAAGCTTTCTTT.

The CDR3 DNA reads as TGCAGCTTAGTTAGCGGGGGCCCCTACGAGCAGTACTTC. Translated, it gives CSLVSGGPYEQYF. V usage is TRBV29-1 and J usage is TRBJ2-7, with 9 bases aligning to TRBD2. Germline CDR1 reads SQVTM; CDR2 reads ANQGSEA. Trimming cost V 8 bases and J 2 bases; bases outside gene matches: 7. The CDR3 sequence is 13 residues long.

This clonotype was counted at least ten times. The V and J genes are TRBV20-1 and TRBJ1-2, with 8 bases matching TRBD1. CDR1 and CDR2 from the germline V gene are DFQATT and SNEGSKA (reference sequence). Germline trimming cut 5 bases from V and 8 bases from J; bases unmatched to any gene: 13. CDR3 length: 14 amino acids. As DNA, the CDR3 is TGCAGTGCTTCTCCGGGACAGGCGGTCGAGGGCTACACCTTC. Protein sequence: CSASPGQAVEGYTF.

The chain uses TRBV29-1 and TRBJ2-3; D possibly corresponds to TRBD1 (5 bases). CDR1 is SQVTM and CDR2 is ANQGSEA in the germline V gene. The CDR3 extends over 13 amino acids. V was clipped by 7 bases and J by 4 bases, with 15 bases between them. The CDR3 region has the DNA TGCAGCGCCAAGGGGTTTTACGCAGATACGCAGTATTTT. Translation gives CSAKGFYADTQYF.

V usage is TRBV7-9 and J usage is TRBJ2-7, with TRBD1 matching over 7 bases. The CDR3 sequence is 14 residues long. J was trimmed by 9 bases and V by 3 bases; bases with no gene match: 11. CDR1 and CDR2 from the germline V gene are SEHNR and FQNEAQ (reference sequence). CDR3 sequence (DNA): TGTGCCAGCAGCTTCTCGACAGGGCATAGCGTGCAGTACTTC. Its translation is CASSFSTGHSVQYF.

The CDR3 sequence is CASPGLGPGANVLTF. The DNA of the CDR3 is TGTGCCAGTCCGGGGCTGGGTCCCGGGGCCAACGTCCTGACTTTC. V usage is TRBV7-9 and J usage is TRBJ2-6; D possibly matches TRBD1 or TRBD2 (5 bases each). V lost 9 bases and J 4 bases, leaving 16 bases between the germline ends. The germline V gene has CDR1 SEHNR and CDR2 FQNEAQ (reference sequence). The CDR3 runs to 15 residues.

In this sample, this clonotype turned up a few times. The J gene is TRBJ1-6, the V gene TRBV11-2, with a possible D match to TRBD1 (5 bases). The ends were cut back, 5 bases at V and 7 bases at J, with 21 bases in the middle. In germline, CDR1 is SGHAT, CDR2 FQNNGV. The CDR3 covers 17 residues. As DNA, the CDR3 is TGTGCCAGCAGCCCCGGGGGACGTATCCTCACAAATTCACCCCTCCACTTT. It codes for CASSPGGRILTNSPLHF.

The J gene is TRBJ1-6, the V gene TRBV13, with D tentatively TRBD1 (5 bases). Germline assignment: CDR1 PRHDT and CDR2 FYEKMQ (reference sequence). The V and J ends lost 5 bases and 7 bases respectively, with 15 bases between them. This CDR3 has 15 amino acids. This CDR3 is CASSPQGGRNSPLHF. The CDR3 region has the DNA TGTGCCAGCAGCCCCCAGGGAGGGAGGAATTCACCCCTCCACTTT. The full variable domain, rest sourced from reference TRBV13 and TRBJ1-6, is AAGVIQSPRHLIKEKRETATLKCYPIPRHDTVYWYQQGPGQDPQFLISFYEKMQSDKGSIPDRFSAQQFSDYHSELNMSSLELGDSALYFCASSPQGGRNSPLHFGNGTRLTVT.

CDR3 coding DNA: TGTGCCAGCAGAATACGGGACATCCTTCAGCCCCAGTACTTC. This translates into CASRIRDILQPQYF. The chain is built from TRBV5-8 and TRBJ2-5, with a tentative D call TRBD1 (6 bases). Per the germline V gene, CDR1 is SGHTS and CDR2 is YDEGEE. The CDR3 totals 14 residues. V lost 5 bases and J lost 9, with 20 bases in between.

A few counts support this clonotype. CDR3 amino acids: CASSRLGYEQYF. The CDR3 coding sequence is TGTGCCAGCAGCCGACTTGGGTACGAGCAGTACTTC. This sequence joins TRBV2 and TRBJ2-7; D is ambiguous. With 6 bases removed from V and 4 bases from J, the gap between germline ends came to 10 bases. Germline assignment: CDR1 SNHLY and CDR2 FYNNEI. The CDR3 has 12 residues.

This chain uses TRBV4-1 with TRBJ1-4; perhaps TRBD1 as D (6 bases). Trimming shortened V by 3 bases and J by 5 bases, and 13 bases separated the two germline ends. The CDR3 length is 15 residues. Germline V gene sequence: CDR1 MGHRA, CDR2 YSYEKL. For the CDR3, the DNA is TGCGCCAGCAGCCAGGGTAGGGGGGGGAATGAAAAACTGTTTTTT. Translation: CASSQGRGGNEKLFF.

This clonotype was seen ten or more times. The genes are TRBV29-1 and TRBJ1-1; D gene uncertain. Germline CDR1 is SQVTM and CDR2 is ANQGSEA. V lost 2 bases and J lost 3, with 7 bases in between. The CDR3 extends over 12 amino acids. In nucleotides, the CDR3 is TGCAGCGTTGAATTCGCGGACACTGAAGCTTTCTTT. It is translated as CSVEFADTEAFF.

The chain employs TRBV15 and TRBJ2-7; TRBD1 aligns across 9 bases. The CDR3 has 16 amino acids. Per germline, CDR1 LNHNV and CDR2 YYDKDF (reference sequence). The V gene end was trimmed by 3 bases and the J gene end by 4 bases; junction bases not matched to a gene: 10. CDR3 sequence: CATSSPHRDREYEQYF. The CDR3 DNA sequence: TGTGCCACCAGCAGCCCTCACCGGGACAGGGAGTACGAGCAGTACTTC.

At least ten counts were recorded for this clonotype. The chain employs TRBV20-1 and TRBJ2-7, with D possibly TRBD2 on 6 matching bases. Germline CDR1 reads DFQATT; CDR2 reads SNEGSKA (reference sequence). V was trimmed by 6 bases and J by 5 bases, leaving 14 bases between them. This CDR3 is built from 12 residues. This chain's CDR3 is CSAYRDFDEQYF. CDR3 DNA sequence: TGCAGTGCGTACCGGGACTTTGACGAGCAGTACTTC.

Regarding this clonotype: A much larger clone sits a single nucleotide away, making a read error possible. The conserved phenylalanine or tryptophan is not found at the CDR3 terminus, so this likely reflects a read error. The chain uses TRBV7-2 and TRBJ2-2; the match to TRBD2 covers 9 bases. CDR1 and CDR2 from the germline V gene are SGHTA and FQGNSA. V lost 6 bases to trimming and J lost 5 bases; unmatched junction nucleotides: 16. The CDR3 length is 18 residues. CDR3 DNA: TGTGCCAGCAGGCCGGGACTAGCTGACGCTCCGAGAACCGGGGAGCTGTTTCTT. This gives the protein CASRPGLADAPRTGELFL.

This clonotype was counted ten times or more. The V and J genes are TRBV5-5 and TRBJ2-7; TRBD2 matches 9 bases. Germline CDR1 SGHKS, CDR2 YYEKEE (reference sequence). Trimming cost V 4 bases and J 7 bases; bases outside gene matches: 12. This CDR3 is built from 15 residues. CDR3 sequence reads: CASSNDGGRADEQYF. Here the CDR3 DNA reads TGTGCCAGCAGCAACGACGGCGGGAGGGCCGATGAGCAGTACTTC.

This chain joins TRBV10-3 and TRBJ2-7; D possibly uses TRBD1 or TRBD2 (5 bases each). The CDR3 extends over 13 amino acids. Trimming pared 9 bases from V and 0 bases from J, leaving 12 bases between. Germline CDR1 and CDR2: ENHRY and SYGVKD. The chain's CDR3 is CAIGVRGSYEQYF. In DNA form, the CDR3 reads TGTGCCATAGGGGTTCGGGGCTCCTACGAGCAGTACTTC.

The CDR3 is CASSDGVNTEAFF. CDR3 in DNA: TGCGCCAGCAGCGATGGAGTGAACACTGAAGCTTTCTTT. V and J are TRBV5-1 and TRBJ1-1, with D unresolved. This CDR3 has 13 residues. Trimming shortened V by 4 bases and J by 0 bases, and 7 bases separated the two germline ends. The germline V gene encodes CDR1 SGHRS and CDR2 YFSETQ.

This clonotype was seen at least ten times. The chain combines TRBV12-3 or TRBV12-4 with TRBJ1-2; the match to TRBD1 covers 7 bases. The CDR3 length is 16 residues. J gave up 4 bases and V 5 bases, and 13 bases lay outside the gene matches. CDR3 nucleotide sequence: TGTGCCAGCAGTGCCCGGGACAGAGGCTCACTCTATGGCTACACCTTC. This sequence encodes CASSARDRGSLYGYTF.

The rearrangement joins TRBV28 to TRBJ1-5; D gene ambiguous. V lost 5 bases and J 3 bases, leaving 14 bases between the germline ends. CDR3 length: 15 residues. Germline V gives CDR1 MDHEN, CDR2 SYDVKM. CDR3 nucleotides: TGTGCCAGCAGTAAGGTGGGGAAAGTCAATCAGCCCCAGCATTTT. This sequence encodes CASSKVGKVNQPQHF.

The chain couples TRBV10-3 to TRBJ2-7, with 11 bases identical to TRBD1. Per germline, CDR1 ENHRY and CDR2 SYGVKD. J was trimmed by 6 bases and V by 4 bases; bases with no gene match: 5. This CDR3 comprises 14 residues. CDR3 DNA: TGTGCCATCAGTGTAGGGACAGGGGGATCCGAGCAGTACTTC. Residues: CAISVGTGGSEQYF.